Listed here is a single TCR beta chain. The antigen remains undetermined. This was the immunoSEQ v3 assay. Some clones are missing from TCRdb's copy, which holds only in-frame ones; the method was immunoSEQ multiplex PCR. The sample shows about 50,000 clones, 65% to 80% of them seen only once. These data originate in a study of TIL therapy for anti-PD-1-resistant metastatic lung cancer. In the study overall: Half of patients were current or former smokers. Findings and caveats of the study: Patients were highly selected, enriched for treatment-naive, never-smoker and oncogene-addicted cases.

Time point of the sample: pre-treatment sample, taken before nivolumab and TIL therapy. Most excised metastases sampled were pleural nodules or supraclavicular lymph nodes. Tumor harvest preceded PD-1/PD-L1 blockade, followed by nivolumab treatment. The material was tumor tissue, obtained at baseline. The TCR originated in a person aged 25-80 years with non-small cell lung cancer.

The CDR3: CASSPNRGSNQPQHF. For the CDR3, the DNA is TGTGCCAGCAGCCCAAATAGGGGTAGCAATCAGCCCCAGCATTTT. The chain combines TRBV27 with TRBJ1-5; maybe TRBD1 (5 bases). The germline gives CDR1 MNHEY, CDR2 SMNVEV (reference sequence). Trimming shortened V by 6 bases and J by 0 bases, and 12 bases separated the two germline ends. The CDR3 loop spans 15 amino acids.